The 18 T cell receptor beta chains below were found in one sample sequenced in a study of blood T cell repertoires in COVID-19. Only in-frame clones appear in the TCRdb table, and some are missing; sequencing was by immunoSEQ multiplex PCR. This table holds nearly 80,000 clones, around 83% found once. The sample consisted of peripheral blood. Receptors were obtained from a woman in her 70s with acute or convalescent COVID-19.

The chain combines TRBV5-1 with TRBJ2-5, with 7 bases matching TRBD2. The CDR3 runs 14 residues. The germline V gene encodes CDR1 SGHRS and CDR2 YFSETQ. V was pared by 0 bases and J by 4 bases, with 3 bases of the junction left unmatched. CDR3 in DNA: TGCGCCAGCAGCTTGGGGAGGGAGGGAGAGACCCAGTACTTC. This gives the protein CASSLGREGETQYF.

The chain uses TRBV30 and TRBJ2-3; 9 bases align to TRBD2. V was clipped by 8 bases and J by 1 base; unmatched bases: 7. CDR1 is GTSNPN and CDR2 is SVGIG in the germline V gene (reference sequence). The CDR3 is 14 residues long. The CDR3 protein is CALKLAGRTDTQYF. The DNA for the CDR3 is TGTGCCCTTAAACTAGCGGGTCGCACAGATACGCAGTATTTT.

This chain uses TRBV19 with TRBJ1-5; 12 bases align to TRBD1. The V gene's germline CDR1 is LNHDA and CDR2 SQIVND (reference sequence). V lost 3 bases and J lost 4; bases outside the gene matches: 1. There are 15 residues in the CDR3. The CDR3 bases are TGTGCCAGTAGTATGGGACAGGGGGCGAATCAGCCCCAGCATTTT. This gives the protein CASSMGQGANQPQHF.

This clone has just one count. The rearrangement uses TRBV2 and TRBJ2-7, with 11 bases that match TRBD2. The CDR3 extends over 16 amino acids. The ends lost 4 bases at V and 3 bases at J; junction bases unmatched: 8. The germline gives CDR1 SNHLY, CDR2 FYNNEI. The CDR3 nucleotides read TGTGCCAGCAGTGGATCACTAGCGGGAGAAATCTACGAGCAGTACTTC. Amino acid sequence: CASSGSLAGEIYEQYF.

This clone has just one count. The J gene is TRBJ2-3, the V gene TRBV5-6; D unclear. Germline V CDR1 and CDR2: SGHDT, YYEEEE. Trimming took 1 base from V and 11 from J, leaving 14 bases between them. CDR3 length equals 13 residues. The CDR3 DNA follows: TGTGCCAGCAGCTTGTTTTCCCTGTTACAGCAGTATTTT. This encodes CASSLFSLLQQYF.

As to this clone: A read error may produce the germline difference seen at one junction end. This chain links TRBV3-1 (or the pseudogene TRBV3-2) with TRBJ2-1; D is possibly TRBD1 (6 bases). Germline values: CDR1 LGHDT, CDR2 YNNKEL (reference sequence). The CDR3 is 11 residues long. CDR3 residues: CASSQVRGLVF. CDR3 DNA sequence: TGTGCCAGCAGCCAAGTCAGGGGCCTCGTCTTC.

This sequence joins TRBV5-1 and TRBJ2-1; 7 bases line up with TRBD2. J gave up 0 bases and V 0 bases, and 3 bases lay outside the gene matches. Germline V gives CDR1 SGHRS, CDR2 YFSETQ. The CDR3 extends over 16 amino acids. CDR3 residues: CASSLVLAGSYNEQFF. As DNA, the CDR3 is TGCGCCAGCAGCTTGGTCTTAGCGGGCTCCTACAATGAGCAGTTCTTC. The whole variable domain, remainder taken from reference TRBV5-1 and TRBJ2-1, is KAGVTQTPRYLIKTRGQQVTLSCSPISGHRSVSWYQQTPGQGLQFLFEYFSETQRNKGNFPGRFSGRQFSNSRSEMNVSTLELGDSALYLCASSLVLAGSYNEQFFGPGTRLTVL.

V usage is TRBV10-2 and J usage is TRBJ2-1; D perhaps matches TRBD2 (5 bases). V was pared by 8 bases and J by 0 bases, with 8 bases between. The germline V gene encodes CDR1 WSHSY and CDR2 SAAADI. The CDR3 is 13 amino acids. CDR3 residues: CASERSSYNEQFF. The DNA for the CDR3 is TGCGCCAGCGAGCGGTCCTCCTACAATGAGCAGTTCTTC.

V usage is TRBV30 and J usage is TRBJ1-6; 12 bases match TRBD1. Trimming removed 2 bases from V and 10 bases from J; junction bases left unmatched: 12. This CDR3 region has 17 residues. Germline V gene data show CDR1 as GTSNPN and CDR2 as SVGIG (reference sequence). The CDR3 region has the DNA TGTGCCTGGAGTCGTCCCGGGACAGGGGGCAGCGGCTCACCCCTCCACTTT. Translated, it gives CAWSRPGTGGSGSPLHF.

The chain employs TRBV5-1 and TRBJ1-4; 9 nucleotides match TRBD1. Germline lookup yields CDR1 SGHRS and CDR2 YFSETQ. The CDR3 runs to 15 residues. The V segment lost 8 bases and the J segment 3 bases; nucleotides outside the gene matches: 8. The CDR3 DNA is TGCGCCAGTGGACAGGGGCTTGGAGCTAATGAAAAACTGTTTTTT. Its protein is CASGQGLGANEKLFF.

This rearrangement joins TRBV7-9 to TRBJ1-6; D not resolved. With 5 bases removed from V and 7 bases from J, the gap between germline ends came to 15 bases. The CDR3 sequence is 15 residues long. Germline V gives CDR1 SEHNR, CDR2 FQNEAQ (reference sequence). The CDR3 coding sequence is TGTGCCAGCAGCCCCACAGATCAACGGAATTCACCCCTCCACTTT. Translation: CASSPTDQRNSPLHF.

This chain joins TRBV5-1 and TRBJ2-5; D possibly corresponds to TRBD2 (5 bases). The germline CDR1 and CDR2 sequences are SGHRS and YFSETQ. V was trimmed by 2 bases and J by 2 bases, leaving 13 bases between them. CDR3 length: 15 amino acids. CDR3 residues: CASSLGLFPQETQYF. CDR3 sequence (DNA): TGCGCCAGCAGCTTAGGACTCTTTCCACAAGAGACCCAGTACTTC.

The genes are TRBV6-5 and TRBJ2-5; 7 bases are a match to TRBD2. The ends lost 6 bases at V and 4 bases at J; junction bases unmatched: 8. CDR1 and CDR2 from the germline V gene are MNHEY and SVGAGI. The CDR3 runs to 14 residues. DNA of the CDR3: TGTGCCAGCAGGATATCTAGCGGTAGAGAGACCCAGTACTTC. This gives the protein CASRISSGRETQYF.

V and J are TRBV4-2 and TRBJ1-1, with 7 bases identical to TRBD1. Germline assignment: CDR1 LGHNA and CDR2 YNFKEQ. The CDR3 has 19 residues. V lost 2 bases to trimming and J lost 2 bases; unmatched junction nucleotides: 17. DNA for the CDR3: TGTGCCAGCAGCCAACAACTTCTCCCCAGGGGGTACCGAAACACTGAAGCTTTCTTT. Translated: CASSQQLLPRGYRNTEAFF.

The chain's CDR3 is CASSQPPGTGEGGELFF. The CDR3 DNA sequence: TGCGCCAGCAGCCAACCCCCCGGGACAGGGGAGGGCGGGGAGCTGTTTTTT. The V and J genes are TRBV4-1 and TRBJ2-2, with 10 positions matching TRBD1. Germline lookup yields CDR1 MGHRA and CDR2 YSYEKL. Unmatched junction bases numbered 10, after V lost 2 bases and J lost 7 bases. The CDR3 runs 17 residues.

This chain uses TRBV21-1 with TRBJ1-6; the table's TRBD1 call for D was not verified on the DNA. TRBV21-1 is a listed pseudogene. CDR3 length: 15 amino acids. Written as DNA, the CDR3 is TGTGCCAGCAGCAAAGTTGGACAGTTTTTTTCACCCCTCCACTTT. It translates to CASSKVGQFFSPLHF.

J is TRBJ1-6 and V is TRBV19; 7 bases line up with TRBD1. Trimming took 5 bases from V and 5 from J; bases not matched to a gene: 9. The CDR3 is 16 amino acids. Germline V CDR1 and CDR2: LNHDA, SQIVND (reference sequence). DNA for the CDR3: TGTGCCAGTAGTGGGGGACAGCCGAGTAATAATTCACCCCTCCACTTT. Amino acids: CASSGGQPSNNSPLHF. Combining the CDR3 with reference TRBV19 and TRBJ1-6 gives the whole variable domain DGGITQSPKYLFRKEGQNVTLSCEQNLNHDAMYWYRQDPGQGLRLIYYSQIVNDFQKGDIAEGYSVSREKKESFPLTVTSAQKNPTAFYLCASSGGQPSNNSPLHFGNGTRLTVT.

The table lists this clone with a count of one. This sequence joins TRBV9 and TRBJ1-6, with D perhaps matching TRBD1 (5 bases). The germline V gene encodes CDR1 SGDLS and CDR2 YYNGEE. V was cut by 0 bases and J by 0 bases, with 7 bases left in between. The CDR3 spans 16 residues. The CDR3 coding sequence is TGTGCCAGCAGCGTAGGACAGAGCTCCTATAATTCACCCCTCCACTTT. It translates to CASSVGQSSYNSPLHF.